The sequence of this TCR beta chain was determined in a study of cytotoxic CD8 clonotypes in ibrutinib-treated CLL. V was shortened by 6 bases and J by 0 bases, with 12 bases between the two germline ends. The CDR3 contains 14 residues. Germline V CDR1 and CDR2: MNHNS, SASEGT. Notes on the study in general: Treatment left the uncommon public clonotypes either contracted or stable in frequency. At ibrutinib response, clonality increased, and at progression it declined back toward baseline.

Details on this clone: No antigen is known for it. Other DNA sequences within the sample encode an identical CDR3.

Sequencing used immunoSEQ multiplex PCR; TCRdb keeps in-frame clones, though not all of them. Among 330,000 or so clones listed, roughly 71% were seen once. PBMCs that had been cryopreserved were the source of 1.5 to 2.5 micrograms of genomic DNA for TCR beta libraries. The chain has TRBV6-1 and TRBJ2-7; D perhaps matches TRBD2 (6 bases). The sequence was obtained from a human donor with chronic lymphocytic leukemia. The specimen comprised PBMCs, sampled after 36 months of ibrutinib treatment. CDR3 coding DNA: TGTGCCAGCAGCCCTAGCGTGAGCTCCTACGAGCAGTACTTC. This sequence encodes CASSPSVSSYEQYF.